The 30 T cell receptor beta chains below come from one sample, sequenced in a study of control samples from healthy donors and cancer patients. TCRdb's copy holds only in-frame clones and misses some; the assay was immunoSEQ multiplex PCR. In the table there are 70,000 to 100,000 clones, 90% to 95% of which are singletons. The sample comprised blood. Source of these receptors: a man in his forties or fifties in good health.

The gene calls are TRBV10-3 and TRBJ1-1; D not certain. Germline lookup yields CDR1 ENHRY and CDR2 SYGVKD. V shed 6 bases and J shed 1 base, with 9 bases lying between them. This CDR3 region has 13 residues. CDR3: CAIRPQRNTEAFF. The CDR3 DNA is TGTGCCATCAGACCCCAGAGGAACACTGAAGCTTTCTTT.

The CDR3 region has the DNA TGCAGTGCTAGTAGGGTAGTTAGCACAGATACGCAGTATTTT. Amino acids: CSASRVVSTDTQYF. The chain carries TRBV20-1 and TRBJ2-3; D not certain. Looked up from germline, CDR1 is DFQATT and CDR2 is SNEGSKA (reference sequence). The CDR3 is 14 amino acids. The ends were cut back, 3 bases at V and 0 bases at J, with 10 bases in the middle.

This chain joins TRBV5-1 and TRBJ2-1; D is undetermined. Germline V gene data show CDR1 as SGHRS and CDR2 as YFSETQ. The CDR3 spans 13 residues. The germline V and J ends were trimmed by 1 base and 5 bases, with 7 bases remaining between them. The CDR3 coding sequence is TGCGCCAGCAGCTTGACCATAAACAATGAGCAGTTCTTC. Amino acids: CASSLTINNEQFF.

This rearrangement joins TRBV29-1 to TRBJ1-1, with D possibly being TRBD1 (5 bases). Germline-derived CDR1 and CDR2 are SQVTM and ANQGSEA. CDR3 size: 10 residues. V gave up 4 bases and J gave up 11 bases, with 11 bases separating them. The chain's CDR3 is CSVGAGEAFF. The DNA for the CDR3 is TGCAGCGTTGGAGCGGGGGAGGCTTTCTTT.

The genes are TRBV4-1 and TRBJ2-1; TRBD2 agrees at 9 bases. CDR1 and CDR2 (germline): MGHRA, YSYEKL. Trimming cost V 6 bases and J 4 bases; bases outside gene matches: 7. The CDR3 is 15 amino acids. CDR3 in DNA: TGCGCCAGCAGTGGAGCGGGGGGCTATTACAATGAGCAGTTCTTC. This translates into CASSGAGGYYNEQFF.

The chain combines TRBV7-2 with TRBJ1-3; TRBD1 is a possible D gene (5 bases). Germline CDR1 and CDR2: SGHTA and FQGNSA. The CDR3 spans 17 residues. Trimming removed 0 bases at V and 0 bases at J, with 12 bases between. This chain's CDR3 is CASSLAPWDYSGNTIYF. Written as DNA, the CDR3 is TGTGCCAGCAGCTTAGCGCCGTGGGACTACTCTGGAAACACCATATATTTT.

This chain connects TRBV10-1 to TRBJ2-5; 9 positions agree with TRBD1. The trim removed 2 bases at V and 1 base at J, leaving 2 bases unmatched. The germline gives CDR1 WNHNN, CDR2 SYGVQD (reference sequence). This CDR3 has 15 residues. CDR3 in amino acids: CASSEGQGIQETQYF. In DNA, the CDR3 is TGCGCCAGCAGTGAGGGACAGGGGATCCAAGAGACCCAGTACTTC.

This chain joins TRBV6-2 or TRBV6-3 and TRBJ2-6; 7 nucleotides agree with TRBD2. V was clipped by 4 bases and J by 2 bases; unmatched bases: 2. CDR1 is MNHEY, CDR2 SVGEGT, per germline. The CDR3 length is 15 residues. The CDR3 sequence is CASSSLAAGANVLTF. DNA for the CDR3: TGTGCCAGCAGTTCGCTAGCGGCTGGGGCCAACGTCCTGACTTTC.

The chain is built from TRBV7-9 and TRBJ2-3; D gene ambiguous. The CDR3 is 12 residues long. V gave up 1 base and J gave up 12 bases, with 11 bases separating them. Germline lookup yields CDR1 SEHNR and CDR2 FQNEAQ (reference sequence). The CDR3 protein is CASSLETRNQYF. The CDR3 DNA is TGTGCCAGCAGCTTAGAAACCCGAAATCAGTATTTT.

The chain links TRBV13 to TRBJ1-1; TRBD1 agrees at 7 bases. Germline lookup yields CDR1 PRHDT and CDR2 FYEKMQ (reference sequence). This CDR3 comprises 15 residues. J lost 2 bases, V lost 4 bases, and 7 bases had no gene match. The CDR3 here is CASSYWTGSNTEAFF. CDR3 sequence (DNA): TGTGCCAGCAGCTATTGGACAGGATCTAACACTGAAGCTTTCTTT. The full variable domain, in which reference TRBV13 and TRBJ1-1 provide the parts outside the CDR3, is AAGVIQSPRHLIKEKRETATLKCYPIPRHDTVYWYQQGPGQDPQFLISFYEKMQSDKGSIPDRFSAQQFSDYHSELNMSSLELGDSALYFCASSYWTGSNTEAFFGQGTRLTVV.

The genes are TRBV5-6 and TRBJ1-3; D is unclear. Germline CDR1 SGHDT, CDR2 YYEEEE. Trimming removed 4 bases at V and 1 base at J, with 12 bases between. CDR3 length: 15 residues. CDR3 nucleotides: TGTGCCAGCAGCCGATCCTGGAGGTCTGGAAACACCATATATTTT. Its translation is CASSRSWRSGNTIYF. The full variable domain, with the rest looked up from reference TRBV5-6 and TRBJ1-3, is DAGVTQSPTHLIKTRGQQVTLRCSPKSGHDTVSWYQQALGQGPQFIFQYYEEEERQRGNFPDRFSGHQFPNYSSELNVNALLLGDSALYLCASSRSWRSGNTIYFGEGSWLTVV.

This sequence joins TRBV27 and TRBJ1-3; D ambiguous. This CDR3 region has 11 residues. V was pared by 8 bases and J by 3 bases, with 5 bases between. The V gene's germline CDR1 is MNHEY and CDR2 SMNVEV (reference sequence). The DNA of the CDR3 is TGTGCCAGCCGGATTGGAAACACCATATATTTT. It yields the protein CASRIGNTIYF.

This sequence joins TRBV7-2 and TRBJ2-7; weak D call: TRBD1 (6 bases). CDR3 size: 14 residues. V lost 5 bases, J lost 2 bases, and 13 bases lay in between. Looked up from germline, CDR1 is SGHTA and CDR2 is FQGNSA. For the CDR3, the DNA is TGTGCCAGCAGCCCCATAGGGGGAACCTACGAGCAGTACTTC. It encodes CASSPIGGTYEQYF.

The CDR3 loop reads CASSTGANQPQHF. The CDR3 nucleotides read TGTGCCAGTAGTACAGGGGCCAATCAGCCCCAGCATTTT. V and J are TRBV19 and TRBJ1-5; D may be TRBD1 (6 bases). The V gene lost 4 bases and the J gene lost 3 bases, with 7 bases spanning the gap. This CDR3 is 13 amino acids long. Germline V CDR1 and CDR2: LNHDA, SQIVND (reference sequence).

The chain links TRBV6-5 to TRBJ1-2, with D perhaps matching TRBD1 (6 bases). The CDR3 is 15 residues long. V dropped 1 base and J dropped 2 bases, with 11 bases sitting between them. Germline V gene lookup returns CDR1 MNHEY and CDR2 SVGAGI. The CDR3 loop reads CASSYYRDWNYGYTF. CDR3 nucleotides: TGTGCCAGCAGTTACTACAGGGATTGGAACTATGGCTACACCTTC.

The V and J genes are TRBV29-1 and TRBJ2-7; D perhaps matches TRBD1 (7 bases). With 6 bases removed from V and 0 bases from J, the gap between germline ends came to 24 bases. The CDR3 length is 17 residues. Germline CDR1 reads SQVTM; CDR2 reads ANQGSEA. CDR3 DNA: TGCAGCGTGGAGGGACAGAACTACAAGGAGAACTCCTACGAGCAGTACTTC. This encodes CSVEGQNYKENSYEQYF.

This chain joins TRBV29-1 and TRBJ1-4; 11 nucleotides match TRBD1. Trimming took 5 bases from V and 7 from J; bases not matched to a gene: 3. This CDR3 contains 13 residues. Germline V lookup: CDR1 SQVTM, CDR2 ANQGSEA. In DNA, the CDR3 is TGCAGCGTTACCGGGACAGGGGGTGAAAAACTGTTTTTT. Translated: CSVTGTGGEKLFF. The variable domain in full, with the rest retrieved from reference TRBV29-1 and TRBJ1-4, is SAVISQKPSRDICQRGTSLTIQCQVDSQVTMMFWYRQQPGQSLTLIATANQGSEATYESGFVIDKFPISRPNLTFSTLTVSNMSPEDSSIYLCSVTGTGGEKLFFGSGTQLSVL.

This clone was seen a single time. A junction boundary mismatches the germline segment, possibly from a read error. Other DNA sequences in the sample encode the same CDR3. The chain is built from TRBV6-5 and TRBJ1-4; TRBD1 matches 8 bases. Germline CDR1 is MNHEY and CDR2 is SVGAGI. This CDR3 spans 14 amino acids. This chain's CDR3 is CASSTSAGGEKLFF. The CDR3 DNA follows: TGCGCCAGCAGTACTTCTGCAGGGGGCGAAAAACTGTTTTTT.

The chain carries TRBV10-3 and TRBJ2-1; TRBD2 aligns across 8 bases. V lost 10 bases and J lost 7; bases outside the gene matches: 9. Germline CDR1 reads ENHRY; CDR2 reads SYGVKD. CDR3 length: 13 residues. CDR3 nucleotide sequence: TGTGCCAATCGGAACGGGGGGGTGAATGAGCAGTTCTTC. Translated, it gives CANRNGGVNEQFF.

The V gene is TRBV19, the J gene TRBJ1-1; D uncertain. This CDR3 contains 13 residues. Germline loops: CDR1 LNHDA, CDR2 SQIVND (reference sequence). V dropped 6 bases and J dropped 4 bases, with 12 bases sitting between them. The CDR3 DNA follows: TGTGCCAGTAGCCGGGTCCTTTCCACTGAAGCTTTCTTT. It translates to CASSRVLSTEAFF. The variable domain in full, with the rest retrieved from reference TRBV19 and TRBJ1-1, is DGGITQSPKYLFRKEGQNVTLSCEQNLNHDAMYWYRQDPGQGLRLIYYSQIVNDFQKGDIAEGYSVSREKKESFPLTVTSAQKNPTAFYLCASSRVLSTEAFFGQGTRLTVV.

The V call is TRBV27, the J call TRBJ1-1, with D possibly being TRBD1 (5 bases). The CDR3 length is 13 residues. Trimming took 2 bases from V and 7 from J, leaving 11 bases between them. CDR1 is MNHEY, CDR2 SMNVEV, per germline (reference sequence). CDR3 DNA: TGTGCCAGCAGTTTAAACACAGGTGGTGAAGCTTTCTTT. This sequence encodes CASSLNTGGEAFF.

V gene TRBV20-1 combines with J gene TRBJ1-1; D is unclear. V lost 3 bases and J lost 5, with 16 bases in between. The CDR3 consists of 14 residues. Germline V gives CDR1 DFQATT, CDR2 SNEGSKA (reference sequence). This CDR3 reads CSASRGRLGTEAFF. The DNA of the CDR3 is TGCAGTGCTAGTCGCGGGCGTCTGGGAACTGAAGCTTTCTTT.

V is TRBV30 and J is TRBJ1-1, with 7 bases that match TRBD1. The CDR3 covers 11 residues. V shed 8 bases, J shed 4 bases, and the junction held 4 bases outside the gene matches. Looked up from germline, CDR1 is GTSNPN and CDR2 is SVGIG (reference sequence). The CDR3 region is CARGTATEAFF. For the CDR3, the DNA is TGTGCCCGCGGGACAGCCACTGAAGCTTTCTTT.

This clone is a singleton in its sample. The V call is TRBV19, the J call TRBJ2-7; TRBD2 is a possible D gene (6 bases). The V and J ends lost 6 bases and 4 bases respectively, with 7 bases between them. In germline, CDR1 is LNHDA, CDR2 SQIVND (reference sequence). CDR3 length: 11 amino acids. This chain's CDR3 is CASSGGYEQYF. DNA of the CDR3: TGTGCCAGTAGCGGGGGTTACGAGCAGTACTTC.

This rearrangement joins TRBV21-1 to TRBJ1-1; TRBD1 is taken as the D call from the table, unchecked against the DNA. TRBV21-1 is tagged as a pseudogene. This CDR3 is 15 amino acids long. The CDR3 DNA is TGTGCCAGCAGCGCCGGGGACAGGGGGGCCACTGAAGCTTTCTTT. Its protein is CASSAGDRGATEAFF.

This CDR3 is CASSLENSPLHF. The CDR3, as DNA: TGCGCCAGCAGCTTGGAGAATTCACCCCTCCACTTT. V gene TRBV5-1 combines with J gene TRBJ1-6; D is undetermined. CDR3 size: 12 residues. Between the trimmed V and J ends, which lost 0 bases and 7 bases, there was a span of 2 bases. The germline V gene has CDR1 SGHRS and CDR2 YFSETQ.

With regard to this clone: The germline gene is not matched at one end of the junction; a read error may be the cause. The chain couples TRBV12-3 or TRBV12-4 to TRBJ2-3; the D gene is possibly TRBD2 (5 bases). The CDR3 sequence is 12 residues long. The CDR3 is CASSIAKDTQYF. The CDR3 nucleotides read TGTGCCAGCAGTATAGCGAAAGATACGCAGTATTTT.

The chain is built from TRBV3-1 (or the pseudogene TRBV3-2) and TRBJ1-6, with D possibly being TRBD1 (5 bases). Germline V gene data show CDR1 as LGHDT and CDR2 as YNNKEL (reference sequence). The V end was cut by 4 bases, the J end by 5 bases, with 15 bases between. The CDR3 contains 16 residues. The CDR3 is CASSPGGATDNSPLHF. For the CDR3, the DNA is TGTGCCAGCAGCCCCGGCGGGGCAACGGATAATTCACCCCTCCACTTT.

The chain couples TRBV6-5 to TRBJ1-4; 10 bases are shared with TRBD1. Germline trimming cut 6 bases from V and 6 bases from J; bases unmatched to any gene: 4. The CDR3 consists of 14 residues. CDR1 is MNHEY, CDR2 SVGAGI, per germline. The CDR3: CASSPGTGDEKLFF. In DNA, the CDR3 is TGTGCCAGCAGCCCCGGGACAGGGGATGAAAAACTGTTTTTT.

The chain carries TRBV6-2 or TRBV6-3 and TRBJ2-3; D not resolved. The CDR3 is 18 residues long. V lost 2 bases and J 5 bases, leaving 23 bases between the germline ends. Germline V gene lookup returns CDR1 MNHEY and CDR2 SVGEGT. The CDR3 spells CASSYEETLTGSRDTQYF. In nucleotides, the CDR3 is TGTGCCAGCAGTTACGAGGAGACTCTCACCGGGTCAAGAGATACGCAGTATTTT.